Listed here is a single TCR beta chain. Authors' processing steps: Nucleated cell counts were estimated from reference gene primer amplification. Profiling relied on immunoSEQ multiplex PCR, and the TCRdb table lists in-frame clones only, not all of them. D and trimming were read from the DNA, whereas the V and J calls and clone size are those reported in that table. The profile shows around 220,000 clones, roughly nine tenths of them singletons. These data belong to a study of blood T cell repertoires in COVID-19. Whole-study context: The origin of the acute and convalescent COVID-19 samples was the United States, Italy and Spain. PBMCs, B-cell-depleted T cells, or T cells were the source of the cDNA or gDNA that made up the material.

The CDR3 extends over 12 amino acids. V dropped 6 bases and J dropped 7; count of bases not matched to a gene: 6. Germline V lookup: CDR1 SNHLY, CDR2 FYNNEI. The sample consisted of peripheral blood. The clonotype was recovered from a woman between 45 and 60 years old with acute or convalescent COVID-19. The rearrangement uses TRBV2 and TRBJ2-7; 7 bases agree with TRBD2. CDR3 nucleotides: TGTGCCAGCAGCCTGACTAGCTTTGAGCAGTACTTC. Translated: CASSLTSFEQYF.